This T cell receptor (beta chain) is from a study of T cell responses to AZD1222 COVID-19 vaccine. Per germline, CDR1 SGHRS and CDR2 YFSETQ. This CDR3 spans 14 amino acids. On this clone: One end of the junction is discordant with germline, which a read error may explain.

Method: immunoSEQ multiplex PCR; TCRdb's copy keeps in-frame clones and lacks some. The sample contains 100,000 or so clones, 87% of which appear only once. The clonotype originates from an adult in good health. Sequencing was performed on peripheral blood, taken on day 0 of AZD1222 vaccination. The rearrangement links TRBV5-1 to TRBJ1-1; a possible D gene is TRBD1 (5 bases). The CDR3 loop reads CASRAEVPGDEAFF. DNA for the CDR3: TGTGCCAGCAGGGCGGAGGTTCCAGGTGATGAAGCTTTCTTT.